This paragraph covers one TCR beta chain sequence. What it recognizes is unknown. Sorting that relied on CD45RO/CCR7/CD25/CD127/CD95/CD27 yielded CD4+ naive, central memory, regulatory and stem cell-like memory cells. The data were taken from a study of beta chain features in type 1 diabetes. About the study: Examined across all samples were almost 110 million sorted cells. Study-level findings and limits: Cells carrying high TCR expression could end up over-represented when cDNA is sequenced. Patients with Type 1 diabetes showed moderately but significantly shorter TCRB CDR3s in all four CD4+ subsets.

The investigators reverse transcribed all of the isolated RNA, so they sequenced expressed TCRB transcripts. Reads from naive, central memory and regulatory T cell samples averaged about 3.3 million. The data were produced by immunoSEQ multiplex PCR, yet TCRdb's version contains in-frame clones alone and is incomplete. This sample has some 350,000 clones; roughly 14% occur once, and the top ten carry about 0.015%. The CDR3 spans 14 residues. After removal of 4 bases from V and 6 bases from J, the junction contained 6 bases not matched to a gene. Germline V lookup: CDR1 LNHDA, CDR2 SQIVND (reference sequence).

The chain carries TRBV19 and TRBJ2-1, with TRBD2 identical over 7 bases. Specimen: naive CD4+ T cells from blood. This TCR derives from a woman aged 18-29 years with type 1 diabetes. The CDR3 DNA follows: TGTGCCAGTAGTACCCTCGGGGGGAGCAATGAGCAGTTCTTC. Residues: CASSTLGGSNEQFF.